This TCR beta chain came from a study of cytomegalovirus exposure and HLA in healthy donors. Per germline, CDR1 SGHRS and CDR2 YFSETQ. The CDR3 runs to 13 residues. J gave up 4 bases and V 6 bases, and 4 bases lay outside the gene matches. Sequencing used immunoSEQ multiplex PCR; TCRdb keeps in-frame clones, though not all of them. The sample carries approximately 82,000 clones, about 95% recorded once. The sequenced sample consisted of PBMCs. V is TRBV5-1 and J is TRBJ2-7; the match to TRBD1 covers 10 bases. This clonotype was sampled from a woman younger than 35 in good health and CMV-seronegative. The CDR3, as DNA: TGCGCCAGCACTCCGGGACAGGGGTACGAGCAGTACTTC. Its translation is CASTPGQGYEQYF.